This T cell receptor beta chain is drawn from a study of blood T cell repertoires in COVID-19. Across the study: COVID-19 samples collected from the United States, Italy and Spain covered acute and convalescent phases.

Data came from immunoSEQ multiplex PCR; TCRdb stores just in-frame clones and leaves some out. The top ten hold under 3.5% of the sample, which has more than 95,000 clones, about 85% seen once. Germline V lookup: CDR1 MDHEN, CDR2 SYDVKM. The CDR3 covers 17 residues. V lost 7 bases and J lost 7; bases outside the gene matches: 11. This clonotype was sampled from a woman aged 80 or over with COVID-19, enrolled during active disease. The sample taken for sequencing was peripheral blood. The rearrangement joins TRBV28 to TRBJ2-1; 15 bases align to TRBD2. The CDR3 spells CASTSWTSGRAGNEQFF. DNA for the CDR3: TGTGCCAGCACTTCTTGGACTAGCGGGAGGGCCGGGAATGAGCAGTTCTTC. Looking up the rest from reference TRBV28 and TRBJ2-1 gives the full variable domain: DVKVTQSSRYLVKRTGEKVFLECVQDMDHENMFWYRQDPGLGLRLIYFSYDVKMKEKGDIPEGYSVSREKKERFSLILESASTNQTSMYLCASTSWTSGRAGNEQFFGPGTRLTVL.